This T cell receptor beta chain is from a study of cytomegalovirus exposure and HLA in healthy donors. Study results and limitations: Analysis performed later found about 18,000 TCR beta sequences associated with HLA alleles at 0.05 false discovery rate. DRB1 had the most TCR associations and HLA-C the fewest, a later analysis found, with rates varying by HLA locus.

This CDR3 comprises 16 residues. V gave up 4 bases and J gave up 2 bases; unmatched junction bases: 6. Germline lookup yields CDR1 SEHNR and CDR2 FQNEAQ (reference sequence). For this clone: Its antigen remains unidentified.

Amplification used 60 Vbeta primers and 13 Jbeta primers. Assay used: immunoSEQ multiplex PCR; TCRdb lists only in-frame clones, some missing. The sample shows 100,000 to 150,000 clones, 80% to 90% of them seen only once. The sequence was obtained from a man aged 45-65 years in good health and CMV-seronegative. The sequenced sample was PBMCs. The V and J genes are TRBV7-9 and TRBJ2-3; TRBD1 matches at 10 bases. The CDR3 DNA sequence: TGTGCCAGCAGCTACCTGGACAGGGGGGACACAGATACGCAGTATTTT. Amino acids: CASSYLDRGDTDTQYF.